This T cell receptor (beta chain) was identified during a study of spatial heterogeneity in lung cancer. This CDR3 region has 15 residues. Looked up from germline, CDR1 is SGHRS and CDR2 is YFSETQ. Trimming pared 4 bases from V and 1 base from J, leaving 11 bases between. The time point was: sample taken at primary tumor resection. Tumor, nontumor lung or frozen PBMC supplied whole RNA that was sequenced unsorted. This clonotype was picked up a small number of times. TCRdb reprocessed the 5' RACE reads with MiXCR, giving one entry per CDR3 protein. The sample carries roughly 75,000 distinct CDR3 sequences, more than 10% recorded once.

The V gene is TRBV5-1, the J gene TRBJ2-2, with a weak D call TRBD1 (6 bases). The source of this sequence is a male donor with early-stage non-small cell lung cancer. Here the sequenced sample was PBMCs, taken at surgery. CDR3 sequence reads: CASSTMTGNTGELFF. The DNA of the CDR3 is TGCGCCAGCAGCACCATGACAGGGAACACCGGGGAGCTGTTTTTT.